A selection of T cell receptor beta chains follows, all from one sample in a study of response to subunit inactivated influenza vaccine. TCRdb processed the RT-PCR reads anew with MiXCR; each CDR3 protein has one entry. The sample has more than 500,000 distinct CDR3 sequences, about 11% seen once; the top ten hold approximately 11%. These data are also associated with another study on T cells expressing NK-cell markers.

The sequencing here drew on PBMCs from blood, taken on the day of vaccination. The receptors shown here come from a man aged 45-65 years who received an inactivated influenza vaccine. Each CDR3 is given with its conserved first and last residue. The D gene is left open where the match is weak. Expanded clones get a size class; other rows say once, few or many, or leave the size out.

few,TRBJ1-1,-,TRBV14,CASSQVEVNTEAFF,TGTGCCAGCAGCCAAGTTGAGGTGAACACTGAAGCTTTCTTT
few,TRBJ2-2,-,TRBV11-1,CASKIAGSTGELFF,TGTGCCAGCAAAATTGCAGGAAGCACCGGGGAGCTGTTTTTT
few,TRBJ2-5,-,TRBV5-1,CASSFSRSAETQYF,TGCGCCAGCAGCTTCTCGCGGTCCGCAGAGACCCAGTACTTC
-,TRBJ2-7,-,TRBV6-2/TRBV6-3,CASSDIAAGKTYEQYF,TGTGCCAGCAGTGACATCGCGGCAGGAAAGACCTACGAGCAGTACTTC
-,TRBJ2-3,-,TRBV6-2/TRBV6-3,CASSYSGSTQYF,TGTGCCAGCAGTTACTCCGGTAGTACGCAGTATTTT
few,TRBJ2-2,-,TRBV20-1,CSARQGTGELFF,TGCAGTGCTAGACAGGGCACCGGGGAGCTGTTTTTT
many,TRBJ2-2,TRBD2,TRBV3-1,CASSPRLAGLTGELFF,TGTGCCAGCAGCCCTAGACTAGCGGGGCTAACCGGGGAGCTGTTTTTT
-,TRBJ2-7,-,TRBV5-4,CASSLEQGKAYEQYF,TGTGCCAGCAGCTTGGAGCAGGGGAAAGCCTACGAGCAGTACTTC
-,TRBJ2-7,-,TRBV5-7,CASSQIGSGYEQYF,TGTGCCAGCAGCCAGATTGGGTCCGGTTACGAGCAGTACTTC
-,TRBJ2-3,-,TRBV28,CASSSSYRRGLGDTQYF,TGTGCCAGCAGTTCCTCCTATAGGCGGGGGCTGGGAGATACGCAGTATTTT
few,TRBJ1-6,-,TRBV6-4,CASRGDGGSYNSPLHF,TGTGCCAGCAGAGGGGACGGGGGCTCCTATAATTCACCCCTCCACTTT
-,TRBJ2-1,TRBD2,TRBV2,CASSELGLAAYNEQFF,TGTGCCAGCAGTGAACTGGGACTAGCGGCCTACAATGAGCAGTTCTTC
few,TRBJ1-5,-,TRBV7-2,CASSTGQHQPQHF,TGTGCCAGCAGCACCGGACAGCATCAGCCCCAGCATTTT
-,TRBJ2-7,TRBD2,TRBV15,CATSRGWGGGYEQYF,TGTGCCACCAGCAGAGGGTGGGGCGGGGGTTACGAGCAGTACTTC
-,TRBJ2-1,TRBD1,TRBV6-2/TRBV6-3,CASSYGQGNYNEQFF,TGTGCCAGCAGTTATGGACAGGGCAACTACAATGAGCAGTTCTTC
-,TRBJ2-1,-,TRBV7-9,CASSLISVNEQFF,TGTGCCAGCAGCTTAATATCGGTCAATGAGCAGTTCTTC
few,TRBJ2-5,-,TRBV4-2,CASSQESARQETQYF,TGTGCCAGCAGCCAAGAATCGGCCCGCCAAGAGACCCAGTACTTC
-,TRBJ2-1,TRBD2,TRBV15,CATSRDGGGNEQFF,TGTGCCACCAGCAGAGATGGGGGGGGAAATGAGCAGTTCTTC
few,TRBJ1-1,-,TRBV2,CASSAHPLNTEAFF,TGTGCCAGCAGCGCCCACCCATTGAACACTGAAGCTTTCTTT
-,TRBJ1-2,-,TRBV5-1,CASSSDRLNYGYTF,TGCGCCAGCAGCTCGGACAGATTAAACTATGGCTACACCTTC
few,TRBJ2-4,TRBD2,TRBV12-3/TRBV12-4,CASSLRGGITDYNIQYF,TGTGCCAGCAGTTTAAGGGGAGGGATAACAGACTACAACATTCAGTACTTC
few,TRBJ2-1,TRBD2,TRBV20-1,CSARHGLASINEQFF,TGCAGTGCTAGACACGGACTAGCGTCTATCAATGAGCAGTTCTTC
-,TRBJ2-7,TRBD1,TRBV7-6,CASSDRGNPSYEQYF,TGTGCCAGCAGCGACAGGGGGAACCCTTCCTACGAGCAGTACTTC
-,TRBJ2-7,TRBD1,TRBV2,CASVSGQGAYEQYF,TGTGCCAGCGTCTCCGGGCAGGGGGCCTACGAGCAGTACTTC
-,TRBJ2-7,TRBD2,TRBV10-3,CAILGTSGSTQQYF,TGTGCCATCTTAGGGACTAGCGGATCTACGCAGCAGTACTTC
few,TRBJ2-3,-,TRBV12-3/TRBV12-4,CASSLLRKDTQYF,TGTGCCAGCAGTCTCCTTAGGAAAGATACGCAGTATTTT
-,TRBJ2-2,-,TRBV5-1,CASSLEVQGNTGELFF,TGCGCCAGCAGCTTGGAAGTGCAGGGGAACACCGGGGAGCTGTTTTTT
few,TRBJ2-7,-,TRBV5-1,CASSLGTGTVSSYEQYF,TGCGCCAGCAGCCTAGGTACCGGGACGGTTAGCTCCTACGAGCAGTACTTC
many,TRBJ2-3,TRBD1,TRBV9,CASRGGQERTDTQYF,TGTGCCAGCAGGGGGGGACAGGAACGCACAGATACGCAGTATTTT
many,TRBJ1-2,-,TRBV25-1,CASSENRLGGYTF,TGTGCCAGCAGTGAAAATAGACTGGGGGGCTACACCTTC
many,TRBJ2-1,-,TRBV29-1,CSVANSGIEQFF,TGCAGCGTTGCGAACAGCGGAATTGAGCAGTTCTTC
few,TRBJ1-2,-,TRBV18,CASSPTEGNYGYTF,TGTGCCAGCTCACCGACGGAGGGTAACTATGGCTACACCTTC
few,TRBJ2-6,-,TRBV7-9,CASSFPLIGANVLTF,TGTGCCAGCAGCTTCCCCCTAATCGGGGCCAACGTCCTGACTTTC
few,TRBJ2-5,TRBD2,TRBV20-1,CSARPGLAGVEMWEETQYF,TGCAGTGCTAGACCAGGACTAGCGGGAGTTGAGATGTGGGAAGAGACCCAGTACTTC
-,TRBJ2-4,-,TRBV11-3,CASSRSGGGLAKNIQYF,TGTGCCAGCAGTCGAAGCGGCGGTGGACTAGCCAAAAACATTCAGTACTTC
-,TRBJ1-1,-,TRBV29-1,CSVEVNLGTEAFF,TGCAGCGTTGAGGTCAATTTGGGCACTGAAGCTTTCTTT
-,TRBJ1-1,-,TRBV7-2,CASSLDQGAFF,TGTGCCAGCAGCTTAGACCAGGGAGCTTTCTTT
few,TRBJ1-6,-,TRBV3-1,CASSQDNNPGSSPLHF,TGTGCCAGCAGCCAAGACAACAACCCGGGGAGTTCACCCCTCCACTTT
-,TRBJ2-1,TRBD2,TRBV25-1,CAVRGGRGEQFF,TGTGCCGTACGGGGGGGTAGGGGTGAGCAGTTCTTC
few,TRBJ2-7,-,TRBV4-3,CASSQGWGRTYEQYF,TGCGCCAGCAGCCAAGGGTGGGGCAGGACCTACGAGCAGTACTTC